This T cell receptor (beta chain) was sequenced for a study of vaccination and CD4 T cells after COVID-19. Documented treatment: approximately nine-day PBMC culture with coronavirus spike peptide pools or control peptides (ViraFEST assay). Study results and limitations: Clonotypes reactive to SARS-CoV-2 had a median that went up from roughly 21 to 40, but not significantly.

An Oncomine TCR Beta short-read assay was used to sequence the DNA from cultured CD4+ T cells. TCRdb reprocessed the PCR reads with MiXCR, giving one entry per CDR3 protein. This table holds about 17,000 distinct CDR3 sequences, approximately 33% found once. Remarks on this clonotype: Its antigen is not known. A much larger clone sits a single nucleotide away, making a read error possible.

Material for sequencing was cultured CD4+ T cells from blood. The origin of this receptor is a human donor with COVID-19.

The CDR3, as DNA: TGTGCCACCAGCAGAGTCGGAAGCACCATATATTTT. This codes for CATSRVGSTIYF. The V and J genes are TRBV15 and TRBJ1-3; D is unclear. Per germline, CDR1 LNHNV and CDR2 YYDKDF (reference sequence). There are 12 residues in the CDR3.